One sample yielded the 27 T cell receptor beta chains listed below, sequenced in a study of blood T cell repertoires in COVID-19. Assay: immunoSEQ multiplex PCR; the TCRdb copy retains only in-frame clones and omits some. The sample has 250,000 to 350,000 clones; about 89% are singletons. The material sequenced was peripheral blood. These receptors originate from a woman aged 60 to 75 with acute or convalescent COVID-19.

This chain joins TRBV27 and TRBJ2-3; no definite D call. Germline CDR1 and CDR2: MNHEY and SMNVEV (reference sequence). Trimming left V 6 bases short and J 5 bases short, with 9 bases between. The CDR3 contains 12 residues. CDR3 DNA: TGTGCCAGCAGCCGTAATTTAGATACGCAGTATTTT. Amino acid sequence: CASSRNLDTQYF.

This clone was detected once. The rearrangement uses TRBV7-8 and TRBJ1-5; no definite D call. CDR3 length: 14 residues. Germline CDR1 reads SGHVS; CDR2 reads FQNEAQ. Trimming took 2 bases from V and 5 from J, leaving 10 bases between them. This CDR3 reads CASSLRVGDQPQHF. Written as DNA, the CDR3 is TGTGCCAGCAGCTTACGGGTCGGGGATCAGCCCCAGCATTTT. The variable domain in full, with the rest retrieved from reference TRBV7-8 and TRBJ1-5, is GAGVSQSPRYKVAKRGQDVALRCDPISGHVSLFWYQQALGQGPEFLTYFQNEAQLDKSGLPSDRFFAERPEGSVSTLKIQRTQQEDSAVYLCASSLRVGDQPQHFGDGTRLSIL.

J is TRBJ2-5 and V is TRBV10-3; 8 bases match TRBD1. The V gene's germline CDR1 is ENHRY and CDR2 SYGVKD. This CDR3 has 17 amino acids. With V trimmed by 2 bases and J by 3 bases, 11 bases remained unmatched. The CDR3 is CAISETGGKGWEETQYF. CDR3 in DNA: TGTGCCATCAGTGAGACAGGGGGAAAAGGGTGGGAAGAGACCCAGTACTTC.

V usage is TRBV7-8 and J usage is TRBJ2-7, with TRBD1 identical over 8 bases. The V gene end was trimmed by 5 bases and the J gene end by 5 bases; junction bases not matched to a gene: 5. CDR1 is SGHVS and CDR2 is FQNEAQ in the germline V gene. The CDR3 consists of 13 residues. Here the CDR3 DNA reads TGTGCCAGCAGCCAGGACAGGGTCCACGAGCAGTACTTC. Protein sequence: CASSQDRVHEQYF.

The genes are TRBV28 and TRBJ2-2; 8 bases map to TRBD2. Germline loops: CDR1 MDHEN, CDR2 SYDVKM. Germline trimming cut 5 bases from V and 5 bases from J; bases unmatched to any gene: 16. The CDR3 spans 18 residues. This CDR3 reads CASSPPSGGSPSTGELFF. The CDR3 DNA reads as TGTGCCAGCAGTCCCCCCAGCGGGGGATCGCCTTCGACCGGGGAGCTGTTTTTT.

The rearrangement joins TRBV7-9 to TRBJ2-3; 7 nucleotides align to TRBD2. This CDR3 spans 12 amino acids. CDR1 is SEHNR and CDR2 is FQNEAQ in the germline V gene (reference sequence). J gave up 3 bases and V 8 bases, and 2 bases lay outside the gene matches. The DNA for the CDR3 is TGTGCCAGCGAGGGAGGGACAGATACGCAGTATTTT. Its protein is CASEGGTDTQYF.

This clone was counted once. This sequence joins TRBV6-5 and TRBJ1-4, with a possible D match to TRBD1 (5 bases). Germline CDR1 is MNHEY and CDR2 is SVGAGI. V gave up 7 bases and J gave up 8 bases, with 20 bases separating them. The CDR3 spans 15 residues. Here the CDR3 reads CASITHPRGEEKLFF. CDR3 DNA sequence: TGTGCCAGCATTACGCACCCACGGGGGGAGGAAAAACTGTTTTTT.

The chain has TRBV5-1 and TRBJ2-7, with D perhaps TRBD1 (7 bases). V was trimmed by 4 bases and J by 4 bases, leaving 18 bases between them. CDR3 size: 15 residues. Germline V CDR1 and CDR2: SGHRS, YFSETQ. The CDR3 spells CASSAFQGGVYEQYF. The CDR3 DNA follows: TGCGCCAGCAGCGCATTTCAGGGGGGCGTGTACGAGCAGTACTTC.

This chain uses TRBV28 with TRBJ1-1; D is possibly TRBD1 (5 bases). The CDR3 is 15 residues long. Germline values: CDR1 MDHEN, CDR2 SYDVKM. Trimming shortened V by 0 bases and J by 5 bases, and 13 bases separated the two germline ends. CDR3 residues: CASSLWRGRKTEAFF. In nucleotides, the CDR3 is TGTGCCAGCAGTTTATGGCGGGGGAGGAAAACTGAAGCTTTCTTT.

The V gene is TRBV3-1 (or the pseudogene TRBV3-2), the J gene TRBJ1-2, with a weak D call TRBD1 (5 bases). With 4 bases removed from V and 8 bases from J, the gap between germline ends came to 17 bases. The CDR3 spans 14 residues. Germline V gene data show CDR1 as LGHDT and CDR2 as YNNKEL (reference sequence). The CDR3 DNA reads TGTGCCAGCAGCCCCCGGGGGGGGACGCGGGGCTACACCTTC. Its translation: CASSPRGGTRGYTF.

V usage is TRBV7-6 and J usage is TRBJ2-2; TRBD2 agrees at 14 bases. The trim removed 5 bases at V and 0 bases at J, leaving 2 bases unmatched. The CDR3 spans 17 residues. Germline V CDR1 and CDR2: SGHVS, FNYEAQ. CDR3: CASSRTSGGTNTGELFF. CDR3 DNA: TGTGCCAGCAGCCGGACTAGCGGGGGGACGAACACCGGGGAGCTGTTTTTT.

The CDR3 coding sequence is TGTGCCAGCAACCGAGGGGGAAGCTATGGCTACACCTTC. Translated: CASNRGGSYGYTF. V usage is TRBV7-2 and J usage is TRBJ1-2; the D gene is possibly TRBD1 (6 bases). The CDR3 is 13 residues long. CDR1 and CDR2 from the germline V gene are SGHTA and FQGNSA. V lost 7 bases, J lost 4 bases, and 13 bases lay in between.

The chain has TRBV5-5 and TRBJ1-6, with D tentatively TRBD1 (5 bases). Trimming took off 2 bases at V and 1 base at J, with 10 bases between the two ends. Germline V CDR1 and CDR2: SGHKS, YYEKEE (reference sequence). The length of the CDR3 is 16 residues. CDR3 DNA sequence: TGTGCCAGCAGCTTACGCCCAGGGTCCTATAATTCACCCCTCCACTTT. Its translation: CASSLRPGSYNSPLHF.

V and J are TRBV18 and TRBJ2-1, with TRBD2 matching over 10 bases. Germline assignment: CDR1 KGHSH and CDR2 LQKENI. V gave up 5 bases and J gave up 6 bases; unmatched junction bases: 16. The CDR3 runs 18 residues. This CDR3 reads CASSTSVTLAGAGNEQFF. CDR3 coding DNA: TGTGCCAGCTCAACCTCCGTAACCCTAGCGGGGGCTGGCAATGAGCAGTTCTTC. Full variable domain (outside the CDR3, taken from reference TRBV18 and TRBJ2-1): NAGVMQNPRHLVRRRGQEARLRCSPMKGHSHVYWYRQLPEEGLKFMVYLQKENIIDESGMPKERFSAEFPKEGPSILRIQQVVRGDSAAYFCASSTSVTLAGAGNEQFFGPGTRLTVL.

The rearrangement links TRBV5-1 to TRBJ1-3, with TRBD1 as a possible D gene (5 bases). Per germline, CDR1 SGHRS and CDR2 YFSETQ. V shed 2 bases and J shed 3 bases, with 6 bases lying between them. CDR3 length: 13 residues. CDR3 region: CASSFDSGNTIYF. The CDR3 nucleotides read TGCGCCAGCAGCTTCGACAGTGGAAACACCATATATTTT.

The rearrangement uses TRBV2 and TRBJ1-1; no definite D call. V was pared by 6 bases and J by 2 bases, with 10 bases between. In germline, CDR1 is SNHLY, CDR2 FYNNEI. CDR3 length: 13 amino acids. The CDR3 protein is CASRADINTEAFF. The CDR3 nucleotides are TGTGCCAGCAGGGCCGACATTAACACTGAAGCTTTCTTT. The whole variable domain, remainder taken from reference TRBV2 and TRBJ1-1, is EPEVTQTPSHQVTQMGQEVILRCVPISNHLYFYWYRQILGQKVEFLVSFYNNEISEKSEIFDDQFSVERPDGSNFTLKIRSTKLEDSAMYFCASRADINTEAFFGQGTRLTVV.

The chain combines TRBV7-6 with TRBJ2-7; perhaps TRBD1 as D (7 bases). Germline-derived CDR1 and CDR2 are SGHVS and FNYEAQ. The V and J ends lost 1 base and 0 bases respectively, with 13 bases between them. CDR3 length: 16 residues. The CDR3 region has the DNA TGTGCCAGCAGCTTAGAGGGGGCGGGGAGCTCCTACGAGCAGTACTTC. Translating gives CASSLEGAGSSYEQYF. The full variable domain, its missing parts supplied by reference TRBV7-6 and TRBJ2-7, is GAGVSQSPRYKVTKRGQDVALRCDPISGHVSLYWYRQALGQGPEFLTYFNYEAQQDKSGLPNDRFSAERPEGSISTLTIQRTEQRDSAMYRCASSLEGAGSSYEQYFGPGTRLTVT.

The chain joins TRBV9 to TRBJ1-2, with TRBD1 matching over 10 bases. Per germline, CDR1 SGDLS and CDR2 YYNGEE. The CDR3 contains 14 residues. After removal of 3 bases from V and 5 bases from J, the junction contained 4 bases not matched to a gene. The CDR3 here is CASSEGTGVYGYTF. The CDR3, as DNA: TGTGCCAGCAGCGAGGGGACAGGGGTATATGGCTACACCTTC. The full variable domain, rest sourced from reference TRBV9 and TRBJ1-2, is DSGVTQTPKHLITATGQRVTLRCSPRSGDLSVYWYQQSLDQGLQFLIQYYNGEERAKGNILERFSAQQFPDLHSELNLSSLELGDSALYFCASSEGTGVYGYTFGSGTRLTVV.

The rearrangement links TRBV6-5 to TRBJ1-2; 9 nucleotides agree with TRBD1. V was clipped by 6 bases and J by 3 bases; unmatched bases: 2. Germline lookup yields CDR1 MNHEY and CDR2 SVGAGI. CDR3 length: 13 residues. The CDR3 DNA reads TGTGCCAGCAGACGGACAGGGGACTATGGCTACACCTTC. It specifies CASRRTGDYGYTF.

The chain combines TRBV7-6 with TRBJ2-3, with D tentatively TRBD2 (6 bases). V was shortened by 5 bases and J by 2 bases, with 14 bases between the two germline ends. This CDR3 is built from 15 residues. Germline assignment: CDR1 SGHVS and CDR2 FNYEAQ. For the CDR3, the DNA is TGTGCCAGCAGCCGGGGACTTACCATCACAGATACGCAGTATTTT. Translated: CASSRGLTITDTQYF.

The rearrangement joins TRBV29-1 to TRBJ1-5, with D unclear. Germline V gene sequence: CDR1 SQVTM, CDR2 ANQGSEA. The CDR3 loop spans 14 amino acids. Deletions cut 1 base from V and 0 bases from J, with 7 bases between. The CDR3 sequence: CSVEVPYSNQPQHF. The CDR3 bases are TGCAGCGTTGAAGTTCCGTATAGCAATCAGCCCCAGCATTTT.

The rearrangement uses TRBV12-3 or TRBV12-4 and TRBJ1-1; 7 positions match TRBD1. Trimming removed 6 bases from V and 1 base from J; junction bases left unmatched: 2. There are 13 residues in the CDR3. The CDR3 region is CASRGQTNTEAFF. The CDR3 coding sequence is TGTGCCAGCAGGGGACAGACGAACACTGAAGCTTTCTTT.

This chain uses TRBV18 with TRBJ1-1, with 7 bases that match TRBD1. The CDR3 contains 17 residues. CDR1 KGHSH and CDR2 LQKENI come from the germline V gene. J lost 1 base, V lost 0 bases, and 8 bases had no gene match. The CDR3 region is CASSPPRQGGRNTEAFF. CDR3 DNA: TGTGCCAGCTCACCACCGAGACAGGGTGGAAGGAACACTGAAGCTTTCTTT.

V gene TRBV5-1 combines with J gene TRBJ2-3; 8 bases are shared with TRBD1. The CDR3 sequence is 14 residues long. Germline-derived CDR1 and CDR2 are SGHRS and YFSETQ. After removal of 4 bases from V and 4 bases from J, the junction contained 5 bases not matched to a gene. CDR3 in amino acids: CASSTGQGADTQYF. The DNA for the CDR3 is TGCGCCAGCAGCACCGGACAGGGAGCAGATACGCAGTATTTT.

The J gene is TRBJ2-5, the V gene TRBV5-6; D unresolved. This CDR3 is 11 amino acids long. Trimming removed 1 base from V and 5 bases from J, with 3 bases in between. From germline, CDR1 is SGHDT and CDR2 YYEEEE. CDR3 loop: CASSLRETQYF. The CDR3 DNA is TGTGCCAGCAGCTTGCGGGAGACCCAGTACTTC.

The chain recombines TRBV27 with TRBJ2-1; 7 bases are shared with TRBD2. V was pared by 5 bases and J by 7 bases, with 14 bases of the junction left unmatched. CDR1 and CDR2 from the germline V gene are MNHEY and SMNVEV (reference sequence). The CDR3 sequence is 16 residues long. The DNA of the CDR3 is TGTGCCAGCAGTCCCCTACGGGGGGATATGGGTAATGAGCAGTTCTTC. Encoded protein: CASSPLRGDMGNEQFF.

The chain combines TRBV15 with TRBJ2-1, with 7 bases identical to TRBD2. The CDR3 is 15 residues long. Germline loops: CDR1 LNHNV, CDR2 YYDKDF (reference sequence). V shed 5 bases, J shed 3 bases, and the junction held 7 bases outside the gene matches. CDR3 sequence: CATSPPGGYYNEQFF. In DNA, the CDR3 is TGTGCCACCAGCCCCCCGGGGGGATACTACAATGAGCAGTTCTTC. Combining the CDR3 with reference TRBV15 and TRBJ2-1 gives the whole variable domain DAMVIQNPRYQVTQFGKPVTLSCSQTLNHNVMYWYQQKSSQAPKLLFHYYDKDFNNEADTPDNFQSRRPNTSFCFLDIRSPGLGDTAMYLCATSPPGGYYNEQFFGPGTRLTVL.